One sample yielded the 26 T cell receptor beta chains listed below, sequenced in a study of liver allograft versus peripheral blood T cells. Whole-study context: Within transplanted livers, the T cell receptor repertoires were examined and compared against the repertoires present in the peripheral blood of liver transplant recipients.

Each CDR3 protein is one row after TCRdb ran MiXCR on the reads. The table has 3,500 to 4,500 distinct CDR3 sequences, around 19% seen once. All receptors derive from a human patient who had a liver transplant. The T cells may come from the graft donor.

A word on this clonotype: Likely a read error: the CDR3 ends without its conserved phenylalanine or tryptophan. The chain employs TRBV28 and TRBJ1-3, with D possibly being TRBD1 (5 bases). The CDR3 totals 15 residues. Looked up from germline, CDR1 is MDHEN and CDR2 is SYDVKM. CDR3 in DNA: TGTACCAGTCGGTCAGGGACGAGCTCTGGAAACACCATATATTTA. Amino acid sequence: CTSRSGTSSGNTIYL.

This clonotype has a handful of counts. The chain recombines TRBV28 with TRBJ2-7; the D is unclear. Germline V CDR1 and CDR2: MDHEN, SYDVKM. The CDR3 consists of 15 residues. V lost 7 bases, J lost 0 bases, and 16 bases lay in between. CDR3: CASNRDPASSYEQYF. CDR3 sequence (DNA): TGTGCCAGCAATCGAGACCCCGCGAGCTCCTACGAGCAGTACTTC.

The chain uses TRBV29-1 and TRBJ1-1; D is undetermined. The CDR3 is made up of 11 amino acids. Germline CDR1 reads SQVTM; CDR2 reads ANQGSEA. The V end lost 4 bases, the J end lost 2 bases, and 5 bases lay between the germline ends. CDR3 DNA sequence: TGCAGCGTTGGGTCAAACACTGAAGCTTTCTTT. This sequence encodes CSVGSNTEAFF.

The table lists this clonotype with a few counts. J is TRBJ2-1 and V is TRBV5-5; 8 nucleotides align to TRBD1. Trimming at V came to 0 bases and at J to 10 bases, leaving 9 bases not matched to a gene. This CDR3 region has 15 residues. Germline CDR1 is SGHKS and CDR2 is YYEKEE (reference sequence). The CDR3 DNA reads TGTGCCAGCAGCTTGGATATGACAGGGGATTGGGAGCAGTTCTTC. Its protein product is CASSLDMTGDWEQFF. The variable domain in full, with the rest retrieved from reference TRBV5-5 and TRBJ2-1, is DAGVTQSPTHLIKTRGQQVTLRCSPISGHKSVSWYQQVLGQGPQFIFQYYEKEERGRGNFPDRFSARQFPNYSSELNVNALLLGDSALYLCASSLDMTGDWEQFFGPGTRLTVL.

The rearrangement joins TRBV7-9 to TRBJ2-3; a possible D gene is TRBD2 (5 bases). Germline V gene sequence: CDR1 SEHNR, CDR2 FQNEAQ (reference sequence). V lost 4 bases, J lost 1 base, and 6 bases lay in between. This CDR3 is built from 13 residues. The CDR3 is CASSSGGTDTQYF. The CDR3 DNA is TGTGCCAGCAGCTCCGGGGGCACAGATACGCAGTATTTT.

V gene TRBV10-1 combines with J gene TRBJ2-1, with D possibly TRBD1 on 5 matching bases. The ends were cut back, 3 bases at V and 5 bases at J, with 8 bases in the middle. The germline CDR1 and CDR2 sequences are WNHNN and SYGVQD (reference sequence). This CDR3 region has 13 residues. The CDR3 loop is CASSEDSHNEQFF. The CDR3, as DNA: TGCGCCAGCAGTGAAGACAGCCACAATGAGCAGTTCTTC.

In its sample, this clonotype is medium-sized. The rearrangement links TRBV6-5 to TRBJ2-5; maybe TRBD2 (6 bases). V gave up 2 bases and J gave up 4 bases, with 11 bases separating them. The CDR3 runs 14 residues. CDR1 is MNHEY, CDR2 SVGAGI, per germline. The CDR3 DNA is TGTGCCAGCAGTTACGGGGGGATAGGAGAGACCCAGTACTTC. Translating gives CASSYGGIGETQYF.

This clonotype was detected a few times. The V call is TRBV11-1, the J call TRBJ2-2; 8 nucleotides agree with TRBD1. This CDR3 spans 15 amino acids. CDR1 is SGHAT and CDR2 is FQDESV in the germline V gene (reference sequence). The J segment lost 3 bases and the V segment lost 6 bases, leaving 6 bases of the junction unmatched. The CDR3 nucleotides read TGTGCCAGCAGTAGGGCAGGGGGCTACACCGGGGAGCTGTTTTTT. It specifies CASSRAGGYTGELFF.

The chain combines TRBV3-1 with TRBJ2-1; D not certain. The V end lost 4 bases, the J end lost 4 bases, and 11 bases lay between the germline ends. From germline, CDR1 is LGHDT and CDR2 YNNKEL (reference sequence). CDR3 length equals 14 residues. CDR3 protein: CASSRQTRYNEQFF. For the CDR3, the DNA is TGTGCCAGCAGCCGCCAGACTCGATACAATGAGCAGTTCTTC.

CDR3 loop: CASSLGFDYEQYF. CDR3 coding DNA: TGTGCCAGCAGCTTAGGGTTTGACTACGAGCAGTACTTC. The chain is built from TRBV11-2 and TRBJ2-7; D ambiguous. The V and J ends lost 1 base and 3 bases respectively, with 7 bases between them. Germline CDR1 is SGHAT and CDR2 is FQNNGV. This CDR3 comprises 13 residues.

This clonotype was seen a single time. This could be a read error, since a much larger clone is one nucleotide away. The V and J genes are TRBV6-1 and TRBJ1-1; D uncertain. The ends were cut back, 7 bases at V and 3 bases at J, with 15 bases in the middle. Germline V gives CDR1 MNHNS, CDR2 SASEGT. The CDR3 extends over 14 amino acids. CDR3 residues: CASKRVRVYTEAFF. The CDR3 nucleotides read TGTGCCAGCAAAAGGGTACGCGTGTACACTGAAGCTTTCTTT.

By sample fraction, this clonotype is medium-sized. CDR3 DNA sequence: TGTGCCAGCAGCCCGCGGGGGGGCCTACGAAACATTCAGTACTTC. It codes for CASSPRGGLRNIQYF. The chain joins TRBV5-4 to TRBJ2-4, with 9 bases matching TRBD2. With V trimmed by 4 bases and J by 6 bases, 8 bases remained unmatched. Germline lookup yields CDR1 SGHNT and CDR2 YYREEE (reference sequence). This CDR3 comprises 15 residues.

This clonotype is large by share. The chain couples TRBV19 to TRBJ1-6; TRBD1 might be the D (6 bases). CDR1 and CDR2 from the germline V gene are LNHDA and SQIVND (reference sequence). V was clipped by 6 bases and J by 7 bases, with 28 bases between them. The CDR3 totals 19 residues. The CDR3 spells CASSLRGVNRHLRNSPLHF. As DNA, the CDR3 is TGTGCCAGTAGCCTGAGGGGGGTCAACAGGCACCTGCGGAATTCACCCCTCCACTTT.

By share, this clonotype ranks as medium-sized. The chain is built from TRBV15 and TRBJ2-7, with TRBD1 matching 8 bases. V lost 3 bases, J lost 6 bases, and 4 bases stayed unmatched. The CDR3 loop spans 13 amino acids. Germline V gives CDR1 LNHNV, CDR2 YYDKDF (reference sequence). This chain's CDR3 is CATSRDRVVEQYF. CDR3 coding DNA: TGTGCCACCAGCAGGGACAGGGTAGTCGAGCAGTACTTC.

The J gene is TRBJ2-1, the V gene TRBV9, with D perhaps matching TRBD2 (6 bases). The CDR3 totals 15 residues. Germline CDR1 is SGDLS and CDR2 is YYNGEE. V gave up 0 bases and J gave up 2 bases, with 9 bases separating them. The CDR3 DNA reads TGTGCCAGCAGCGTAGGCGGGGAAGCCTACAATGAGCAGTTCTTC. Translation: CASSVGGEAYNEQFF.

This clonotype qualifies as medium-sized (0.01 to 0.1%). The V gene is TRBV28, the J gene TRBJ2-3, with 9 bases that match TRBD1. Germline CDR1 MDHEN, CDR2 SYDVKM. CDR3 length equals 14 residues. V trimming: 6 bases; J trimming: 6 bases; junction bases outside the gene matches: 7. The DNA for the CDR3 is TGTGCCAGCAGGAGGACAGGGGAGGGGGATACGCAGTATTTT. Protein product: CASRRTGEGDTQYF. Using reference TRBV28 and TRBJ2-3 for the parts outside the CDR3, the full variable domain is DVKVTQSSRYLVKRTGEKVFLECVQDMDHENMFWYRQDPGLGLRLIYFSYDVKMKEKGDIPEGYSVSREKKERFSLILESASTNQTSMYLCASRRTGEGDTQYFGPGTRLTVL.

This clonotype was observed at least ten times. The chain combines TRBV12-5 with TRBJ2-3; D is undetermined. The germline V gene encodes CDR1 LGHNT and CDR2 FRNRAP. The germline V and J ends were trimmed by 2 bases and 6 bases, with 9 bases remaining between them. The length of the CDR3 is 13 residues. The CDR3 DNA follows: TGTGCTAGTGGTTTGTTTGAGGTTGATACGCAGTATTTT. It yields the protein CASGLFEVDTQYF. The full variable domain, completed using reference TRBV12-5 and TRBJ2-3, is DARVTQTPRHKVTEMGQEVTMRCQPILGHNTVFWYRQTMMQGLELLAYFRNRAPLDDSGMPKDRFSAEMPDATLATLKIQPSEPRDSAVYFCASGLFEVDTQYFGPGTRLTVL.

DNA for the CDR3: TGCGCCAGCAGCTTGACCGCAGGGAAGCACAATGAGCAGTTCTTC. Its translation: CASSLTAGKHNEQFF. The chain joins TRBV5-1 to TRBJ2-1; TRBD1 might be the D (5 bases). Germline V lookup: CDR1 SGHRS, CDR2 YFSETQ. V lost 1 base and J 5 bases, leaving 13 bases between the germline ends. The CDR3 is made up of 15 amino acids.

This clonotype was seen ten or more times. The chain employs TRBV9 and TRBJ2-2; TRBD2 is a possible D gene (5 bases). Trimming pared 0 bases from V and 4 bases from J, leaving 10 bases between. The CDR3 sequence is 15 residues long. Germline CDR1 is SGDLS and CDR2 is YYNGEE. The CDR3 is CASSVGLSGTGELFF. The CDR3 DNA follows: TGTGCCAGCAGCGTAGGGCTCAGCGGCACCGGGGAGCTGTTTTTT.

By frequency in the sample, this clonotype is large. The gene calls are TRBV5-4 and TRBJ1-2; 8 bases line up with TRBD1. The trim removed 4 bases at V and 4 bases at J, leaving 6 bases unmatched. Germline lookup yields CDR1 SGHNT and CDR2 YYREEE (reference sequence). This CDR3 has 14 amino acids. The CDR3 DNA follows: TGTGCCAGCAGCCTGGACAGGGAAGTCTATGGCTACACCTTC. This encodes CASSLDREVYGYTF.

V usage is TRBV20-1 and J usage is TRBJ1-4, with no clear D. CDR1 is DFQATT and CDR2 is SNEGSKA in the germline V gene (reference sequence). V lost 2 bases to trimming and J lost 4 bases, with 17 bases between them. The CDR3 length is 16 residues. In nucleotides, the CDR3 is TGCAGTGCTAGAAATAAGGGTAACGGAGATAATGAAAAACTGTTTTTT. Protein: CSARNKGNGDNEKLFF.

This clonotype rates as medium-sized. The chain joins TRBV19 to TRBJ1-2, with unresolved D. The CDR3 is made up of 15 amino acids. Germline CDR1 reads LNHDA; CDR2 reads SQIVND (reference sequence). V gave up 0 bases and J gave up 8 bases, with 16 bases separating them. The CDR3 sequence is CASSIDPKEIYGYTF. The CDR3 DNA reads TGTGCCAGTAGTATAGATCCCAAGGAGATCTACGGCTACACCTTC. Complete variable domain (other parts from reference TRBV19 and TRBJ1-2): DGGITQSPKYLFRKEGQNVTLSCEQNLNHDAMYWYRQDPGQGLRLIYYSQIVNDFQKGDIAEGYSVSREKKESFPLTVTSAQKNPTAFYLCASSIDPKEIYGYTFGSGTRLTVV.

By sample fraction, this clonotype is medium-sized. The CDR3 region is CASSTTSGDYNEQFF. CDR3 sequence (DNA): TGTGCCAGCAGCACGACTAGCGGGGACTACAATGAGCAGTTCTTC. The V and J genes are TRBV5-6 and TRBJ2-1, with 11 nucleotides matching TRBD2. This CDR3 contains 15 residues. Trimming cost V 4 bases and J 3 bases; bases outside gene matches: 3. CDR1 and CDR2 (germline): SGHDT, YYEEEE.

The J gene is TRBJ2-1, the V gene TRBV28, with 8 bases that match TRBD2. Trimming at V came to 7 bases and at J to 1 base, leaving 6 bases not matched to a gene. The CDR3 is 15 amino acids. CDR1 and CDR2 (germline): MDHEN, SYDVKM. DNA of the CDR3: TGTGCCAGCACTTCAGCGGGAGTGTCCTACAATGAGCAGTTCTTC. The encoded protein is CASTSAGVSYNEQFF.

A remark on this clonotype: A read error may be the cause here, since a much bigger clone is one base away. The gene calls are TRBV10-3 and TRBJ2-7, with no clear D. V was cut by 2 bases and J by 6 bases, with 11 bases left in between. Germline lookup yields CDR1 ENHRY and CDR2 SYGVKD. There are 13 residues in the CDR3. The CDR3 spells CAISEGQFFEQYF. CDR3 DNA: TGTGCCATCAGTGAGGGCCAGTTCTTCGAGCAGTACTTC.

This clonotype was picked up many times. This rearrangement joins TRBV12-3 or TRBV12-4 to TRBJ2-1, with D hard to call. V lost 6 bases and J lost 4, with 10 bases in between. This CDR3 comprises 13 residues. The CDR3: CASSLSGYNEQFF. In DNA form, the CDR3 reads TGTGCCAGCAGCCTTTCCGGGTACAATGAGCAGTTCTTC.